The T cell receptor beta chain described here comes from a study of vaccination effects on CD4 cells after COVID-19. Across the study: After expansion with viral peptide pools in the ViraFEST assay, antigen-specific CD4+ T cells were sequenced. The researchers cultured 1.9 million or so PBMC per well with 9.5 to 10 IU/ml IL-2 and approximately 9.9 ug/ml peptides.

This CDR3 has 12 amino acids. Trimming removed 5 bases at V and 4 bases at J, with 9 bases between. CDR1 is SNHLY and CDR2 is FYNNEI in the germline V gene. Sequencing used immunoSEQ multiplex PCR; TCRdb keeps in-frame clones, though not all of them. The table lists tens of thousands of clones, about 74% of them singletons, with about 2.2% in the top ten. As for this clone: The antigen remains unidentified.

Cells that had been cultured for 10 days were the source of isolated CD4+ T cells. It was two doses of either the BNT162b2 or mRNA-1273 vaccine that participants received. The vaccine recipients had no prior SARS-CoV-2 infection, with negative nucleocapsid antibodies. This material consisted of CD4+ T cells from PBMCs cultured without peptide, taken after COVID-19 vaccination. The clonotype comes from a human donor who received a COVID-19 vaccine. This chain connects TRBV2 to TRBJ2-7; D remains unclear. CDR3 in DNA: TGTGCCAGCAGTCCCTTGGAGTACGAGCAGTACGTC. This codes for CASSPLEYEQYV.